The next 11 T cell receptor beta chains were all read from a single sample in a study of T cells after yellow fever vaccination. One entry per CDR3 protein results from TCRdb running MiXCR on the 5' RACE reads. The table records around 350,000 distinct CDR3 sequences, 6.2% of them present only once. Sequencing was performed on PBMCs, taken 5 days after the yellow fever booster vaccination. The source is a man aged 25-40 years who received the YFV17D yellow fever vaccine.

This clonotype was found many times. This chain connects TRBV5-1 to TRBJ2-7, with D perhaps matching TRBD2 (6 bases). This CDR3 contains 14 residues. Deletions cut 0 bases from V and 9 bases from J, with 16 bases between. Germline CDR1 is SGHRS and CDR2 is YFSETQ. The CDR3 protein is CASSLGTTEIGQYF. Here the CDR3 DNA reads TGCGCCAGCAGCTTGGGGACTACGGAAATCGGGCAGTACTTC.

This chain uses TRBV5-1 with TRBJ2-3, with a weak D call TRBD2 (6 bases). V was cut by 2 bases and J by 2 bases, with 15 bases left in between. The germline V gene has CDR1 SGHRS and CDR2 YFSETQ. The CDR3 covers 16 residues. The CDR3 region is CASSFGGAGLTDTQYF. In nucleotides, the CDR3 is TGCGCCAGCAGCTTCGGCGGGGCGGGCCTCACAGATACGCAGTATTTT.

The rearrangement uses TRBV6-2 or TRBV6-3 and TRBJ2-3, with 7 positions matching TRBD2. CDR3 size: 17 residues. Germline values: CDR1 MNHEY, CDR2 SVGEGT. The V and J ends lost 4 bases and 5 bases, in that order; junction bases with no gene match: 15. This CDR3 is CASSSATAGPRGDTQYF. The CDR3 DNA is TGTGCCAGCAGTTCCGCCACAGCGGGACCCCGAGGAGATACGCAGTATTTT.

This clonotype was detected many times. The chain uses TRBV27 and TRBJ2-7; 11 bases map to TRBD2. The V and J ends lost 3 bases and 3 bases, in that order; junction bases with no gene match: 4. The CDR3 covers 15 residues. Germline CDR1 and CDR2: MNHEY and SMNVEV (reference sequence). The CDR3 reads CASSFSGTSGYEQYF. CDR3 bases: TGTGCCAGCAGTTTTTCAGGGACTAGCGGCTACGAGCAGTACTTC.

This clonotype showed up just a few times. The chain employs TRBV15 and TRBJ2-7; TRBD1 is a possible D gene (6 bases). V dropped 0 bases and J dropped 1 base, with 10 bases sitting between them. Germline lookup yields CDR1 LNHNV and CDR2 YYDKDF (reference sequence). The CDR3 consists of 15 residues. The CDR3 sequence is CATSRDRDRSYEQYF. CDR3 coding DNA: TGTGCCACCAGCAGAGATCGTGACAGGTCCTACGAGCAGTACTTC.

The gene calls are TRBV7-2 and TRBJ1-5; D gene unclear. In germline, CDR1 is SGHTA, CDR2 FQGNSA. CDR3 length: 13 residues. The ends were cut back, 4 bases at V and 4 bases at J, with 8 bases in the middle. CDR3 coding DNA: TGTGCCAGCAGCTCGCCGGGGAATCAGCCCCAGCATTTT. As protein: CASSSPGNQPQHF.

At least ten counts were recorded for this clonotype. This CDR3 reads CASSRPGQGILVETQYF. CDR3 in DNA: TGTGCCAGCAGCAGACCGGGACAGGGTATCCTTGTGGAGACCCAGTACTTC. The chain recombines TRBV5-4 with TRBJ2-5; TRBD1 agrees at 9 bases. V gave up 4 bases and J gave up 5 bases; unmatched junction bases: 15. Germline values: CDR1 SGHNT, CDR2 YYREEE (reference sequence). The CDR3 is 17 residues long.

J is TRBJ1-3 and V is TRBV7-2, with D unresolved. Between the trimmed V and J ends, which lost 5 bases and 8 bases, there was a span of 16 bases. CDR1 SGHTA and CDR2 FQGNSA come from the germline V gene. There are 14 residues in the CDR3. The CDR3 here is CASSVPNSRDTIYF. CDR3 DNA sequence: TGTGCCAGCAGCGTACCCAACTCGCGAGACACCATATATTTT.

This clonotype was counted ten times or more. This rearrangement joins TRBV7-8 to TRBJ2-2, with D possibly matching TRBD1 (5 bases). This CDR3 spans 16 amino acids. From germline, CDR1 is SGHVS and CDR2 FQNEAQ. Trimming took off 5 bases at V and 1 base at J, with 14 bases between the two ends. The CDR3 spells CASSETGRVNTGELFF. The CDR3 DNA sequence: TGTGCCAGCAGCGAGACGGGCAGGGTGAACACCGGGGAGCTGTTTTTT.

The table lists this clonotype with a few counts. This chain links TRBV7-7 with TRBJ2-5; D is unresolved. The germline V gene has CDR1 SSHAT and CDR2 FNYEAQ (reference sequence). V shed 4 bases and J shed 7 bases, with 7 bases lying between them. The CDR3 length is 11 residues. CDR3 amino acids: CASSSARTQYF. DNA for the CDR3: TGTGCCAGCAGCTCAGCGCGGACCCAGTACTTC.

This clonotype was recorded at least ten times. The chain's CDR3 is CSAPAGGELFF. The CDR3 DNA follows: TGCAGCGCTCCTGCGGGCGGGGAGCTGTTTTTT. V usage is TRBV29-1 and J usage is TRBJ2-2; D is perhaps TRBD2 (5 bases). Germline V gene data show CDR1 as SQVTM and CDR2 as ANQGSEA. The CDR3 is 11 residues long. Trimming left V 7 bases short and J 7 bases short, with 10 bases between.